A single sample gave rise to the 12 T cell receptor beta chains below, sequenced in a study of identical twins. MiXCR, applied by TCRdb to the 5' RACE reads, yields one record per CDR3 protein. This table has approximately 690,000 distinct CDR3 sequences, less than 7% appearing once. Sequencing used naive T cells sorted from blood. These receptors all come from a young man in good health.

This sequence joins TRBV20-1 and TRBJ2-2; D is tentatively TRBD1 or TRBD2 (5 bases each). The V and J ends lost 0 bases and 4 bases respectively, with 15 bases between them. The CDR3 spans 16 residues. Germline loops: CDR1 DFQATT, CDR2 SNEGSKA (reference sequence). CDR3 loop: CSARDHGGESTGELFF. CDR3 DNA: TGCAGTGCTAGAGATCATGGGGGAGAGAGCACCGGGGAGCTGTTTTTT.

This clonotype was detected only a few times. The chain uses TRBV27 and TRBJ1-1; 8 bases fit TRBD1. CDR1 MNHEY and CDR2 SMNVEV come from the germline V gene (reference sequence). This CDR3 has 15 residues. V shed 7 bases and J 3 bases; nucleotides not matched to a gene: 10. The CDR3 reads CASTPQGAPDTEAFF. The CDR3 DNA follows: TGTGCCAGCACACCGCAGGGGGCGCCGGACACTGAAGCTTTCTTT.

This clonotype was picked up many times. This sequence joins TRBV7-2 and TRBJ2-1; the D gene is possibly TRBD1 (6 bases). V was cut by 0 bases and J by 6 bases, with 9 bases left in between. The germline V gene encodes CDR1 SGHTA and CDR2 FQGNSA. The CDR3 covers 14 residues. The CDR3 region has the DNA TGTGCCAGCAGCTTAGCGGGGGCTAGCAATGAGCAGTTCTTC. As protein: CASSLAGASNEQFF.

This clonotype turned up a few times. J is TRBJ2-1 and V is TRBV7-9, with D perhaps TRBD1 (7 bases). V was cut by 2 bases and J by 5 bases, with 16 bases left in between. Germline V gene sequence: CDR1 SEHNR, CDR2 FQNEAQ (reference sequence). CDR3 length equals 16 residues. The DNA for the CDR3 is TGTGCCAGCAGCTTAATAAGGAGGGGGCCCCACAATGAGCAGTTCTTC. Its translation: CASSLIRRGPHNEQFF.

This chain uses TRBV6-1 with TRBJ2-2; TRBD1 is a possible D gene (5 bases). V gave up 6 bases and J gave up 1 base, with 9 bases separating them. CDR1 and CDR2 (germline): MNHNS, SASEGT. CDR3 length: 14 residues. CDR3 coding DNA: TGTGCCAGCAGGGTCGGACAGAACACCGGGGAGCTGTTTTTT. Translating gives CASRVGQNTGELFF.

This clonotype was recorded many times. This rearrangement joins TRBV29-1 to TRBJ2-3; TRBD2 agrees at 7 bases. Looked up from germline, CDR1 is SQVTM and CDR2 is ANQGSEA. The CDR3 is 13 residues long. The junction had 7 bases not matched to a gene; V was cut back by 4 bases and J by 6 bases. The CDR3 spells CSVAGGLPDTQYF. CDR3 coding DNA: TGCAGCGTTGCGGGAGGACTCCCGGATACGCAGTATTTT.

J is TRBJ2-1 and V is TRBV3-1; D ambiguous. The CDR3 has 14 amino acids. The germline V gene has CDR1 LGHDT and CDR2 YNNKEL (reference sequence). Trimming cost V 2 bases and J 6 bases, with 11 bases left between them. DNA of the CDR3: TGTGCCAGCAGCCAAACCGGAATCGGCAATGAGCAGTTCTTC. It specifies CASSQTGIGNEQFF.

Ten or more counts support this clonotype. The chain carries TRBV28 and TRBJ2-7; 9 nucleotides agree with TRBD1. V trimming: 11 bases; J trimming: 3 bases; junction bases outside the gene matches: 5. The CDR3 spans 12 residues. Germline CDR1 and CDR2: MDHEN and SYDVKM. In DNA form, the CDR3 reads TGTGCCGGTGGACAGGGGCTCTACGAGCAGTACTTC. It specifies CAGGQGLYEQYF.

The gene calls are TRBV12-3 or TRBV12-4 and TRBJ2-7, with TRBD1 identical over 10 bases. V dropped 2 bases and J dropped 5; count of bases not matched to a gene: 6. The CDR3 runs 15 residues. CDR3 in DNA: TGTGCCAGCAGTTTAACGGTCGACAGGGGGCACGAGCAGTACTTC. It codes for CASSLTVDRGHEQYF.

This clonotype was seen repeatedly, ten times or more. V is TRBV11-2 and J is TRBJ2-3; 16 bases fit TRBD2. V shed 6 bases and J 3 bases; nucleotides not matched to a gene: 15. Per germline, CDR1 SGHAT and CDR2 FQNNGV. The CDR3 loop spans 20 amino acids. The CDR3 coding sequence is TGTGCCAGCAGGCTCCGGGGACAGGGACTAGCGGGAGGGCCTACAGATACGCAGTATTTT. Its protein product is CASRLRGQGLAGGPTDTQYF. Combining the CDR3 with reference TRBV11-2 and TRBJ2-3 gives the whole variable domain EAGVAQSPRYKIIEKRQSVAFWCNPISGHATLYWYQQILGQGPKLLIQFQNNGVVDDSQLPKDRFSAERLKGVDSTLKIQPAKLEDSAVYLCASRLRGQGLAGGPTDTQYFGPGTRLTVL.

This sequence joins TRBV6-5 and TRBJ1-3, with D unresolved. This CDR3 comprises 15 residues. Germline V gene sequence: CDR1 MNHEY, CDR2 SVGAGI. Trimming shortened V by 2 bases and J by 0 bases, and 8 bases separated the two germline ends. Here the CDR3 DNA reads TGTGCCAGCAGTTACCTTCGGGGCTCTGGAAACACCATATATTTT. Amino acids: CASSYLRGSGNTIYF.

In this sample, this clonotype turned up many times. This chain joins TRBV29-1 and TRBJ2-2, with D perhaps given as TRBD1 or TRBD2 (5 bases each). CDR3 length equals 14 residues. With 4 bases removed from V and 4 bases from J, the gap between germline ends came to 13 bases. Germline assignment: CDR1 SQVTM and CDR2 ANQGSEA. The CDR3 sequence is CSVALVGTTGELFF. In DNA form, the CDR3 reads TGCAGCGTTGCCCTGGTTGGGACCACCGGGGAGCTGTTTTTT.